This T cell receptor beta chain was identified in a study of resident and recirculating memory T cells in vitiligo. This clone has just one count. Trimming stripped 5 bases from V and 4 bases from J, with 6 bases between. This CDR3 has 11 residues. Germline CDR1 is SGHVS and CDR2 is FQNEAQ. Repertoires were generated with immunoSEQ multiplex PCR, while TCRdb's copy carries only in-frame clones and drops some. The sample comprises 65,000 to 80,000 clones, approximately 90% of which are singletons, and about 5.5% rests with the top ten. The specimen sequenced was blood. J is TRBJ2-7 and V is TRBV7-8; D remains unclear. The sequence came from a male donor with vitiligo. This CDR3 is CASSLRYEQYF. CDR3 coding DNA: TGTGCCAGCAGCCTTCGTTACGAGCAGTACTTC.